The present entry profiles one TCR beta chain with its context. Within the sample, other DNA sequences also encode this same CDR3. This sample is part of a study of blood T cell repertoires in COVID-19. Study as a whole: Samples came from the United States, Italy and Spain, spanning acute and convalescent COVID-19.

This CDR3 has 14 residues. With 1 base removed from V and 0 bases from J, the gap between germline ends came to 5 bases. Germline assignment: CDR1 SGHNT and CDR2 YENEEA. The method was immunoSEQ multiplex PCR; TCRdb's version includes in-frame clones alone and lacks a portion of them. The sample has about 240,000 clones, about 89% seen once. The rearrangement links TRBV11-3 to TRBJ2-3; tentatively, D is TRBD2 (5 bases). This receptor was identified in a woman in her 30s who had recovered from COVID-19. Material: PBMCs or T cells enriched from blood (not recorded which). In DNA form, the CDR3 reads TGTGCCAGCAGCTTAGTAGCGAGCACAGATACGCAGTATTTT. Its protein product is CASSLVASTDTQYF.